What follows describes a single TCR beta chain. Its antigen is currently unknown. This specimen belongs to a study of PD-L1 blockade in urothelial cancer. General study points: Clones that were tumor-associated expanded more in the blood of durable-benefit patients at 3 weeks. Below-median pretreatment blood TCR clonality was a predictor of better survival.

Synthetic TCR analog templates were spiked into all PCRs individually. Repertoires were generated with immunoSEQ multiplex PCR, while TCRdb's copy carries only in-frame clones and drops some. The sample consists of nearly 50,000 clones, about 85% of them appearing once. Specified time point: peripheral blood 6 weeks after treatment start. All patients carried locally advanced or metastatic urothelial carcinoma. Deletions cut 5 bases from V and 5 bases from J, with 12 bases between. Germline CDR1 and CDR2: SGHTA and FQGNSA. This CDR3 spans 13 amino acids. The sequencing used PBMCs, collected around atezolizumab (anti-PD-L1) treatment. The clonotype was recovered from a man aged 45-65 years with urothelial cancer. The chain uses TRBV7-2 and TRBJ1-1; D remains unclear. The CDR3 reads CASSSERLTEAFF. The CDR3 DNA reads as TGTGCCAGCAGCAGCGAAAGGTTGACTGAAGCTTTCTTT.